This is a list of T cell receptor beta chains from one sample in a study of CD8 T cells in ankylosing spondylitis. MiXCR, applied by TCRdb to the 5' RACE reads, yields one record per CDR3 protein. The sample contains roughly 280,000 distinct CDR3 sequences, 20% of which appear only once. Sequencing used blood, either unsorted or a sorted T cell fraction (not recorded which). The receptor set was obtained from a male donor with ankylosing spondylitis or in good health (not recorded which). Each CDR3 is given with its conserved first and last residue. The D gene is left open where the match is weak. Clone size appears in some rows only: once, few, many, or a class for an expanded clone.

J gene: TRBJ2-2
D gene: NA
V gene: TRBV29-1
clone size: NA
CDR3 protein: CSVQGNTGELFF
CDR3 DNA: TGCAGCGTTCAGGGGAACACCGGGGAGCTGTTTTTT

J gene: TRBJ1-4
D gene: NA
V gene: TRBV18
clone size: NA
CDR3 protein: CASSRTTGTTNEKLFF
CDR3 DNA: TGTGCCAGCTCACGAACTACAGGGACAACTAATGAAAAACTGTTTTTT

J gene: TRBJ2-1
D gene: TRBD2
V gene: TRBV20-1
clone size: few
CDR3 protein: CSARLAGGPSEQFF
CDR3 DNA: TGCAGTGCTAGACTAGCGGGAGGGCCTAGTGAGCAGTTCTTC

J gene: TRBJ1-1
D gene: NA
V gene: TRBV20-1
clone size: NA
CDR3 protein: CSARTGFPEAFF
CDR3 DNA: TGCAGTGCTAGAACAGGGTTCCCTGAAGCTTTCTTT

J gene: TRBJ1-1
D gene: NA
V gene: TRBV10-1
clone size: NA
CDR3 protein: CASSINREDPQNTEAFF
CDR3 DNA: TGCGCCAGCAGCATCAACAGGGAAGACCCACAGAACACTGAAGCTTTCTTT

J gene: TRBJ1-4
D gene: TRBD1
V gene: TRBV5-1
clone size: NA
CDR3 protein: CASRGQGGGSEKLFF
CDR3 DNA: TGCGCCAGCAGAGGACAGGGCGGCGGGAGTGAAAAACTGTTTTTT

J gene: TRBJ1-1
D gene: NA
V gene: TRBV3-1
clone size: few
CDR3 protein: CASSNGGGEAFF
CDR3 DNA: TGTGCCAGCAGTAACGGTGGTGGTGAAGCTTTCTTT

J gene: TRBJ2-1
D gene: TRBD2
V gene: TRBV29-1
clone size: many
CDR3 protein: CSVGLASNEQFF
CDR3 DNA: TGCAGCGTGGGACTAGCGAGCAATGAGCAGTTCTTC

J gene: TRBJ1-3
D gene: TRBD1
V gene: TRBV4-1
clone size: NA
CDR3 protein: CASSPGQGADTIYF
CDR3 DNA: TGCGCCAGCAGCCCGGGACAGGGGGCTGACACCATATATTTT

J gene: TRBJ2-2
D gene: NA
V gene: TRBV12-3/TRBV12-4
clone size: NA
CDR3 protein: CASSRGGATNTGELFF
CDR3 DNA: TGTGCCAGCAGCCGAGGGGGGGCAACGAACACCGGGGAGCTGTTTTTT

J gene: TRBJ1-4
D gene: NA
V gene: TRBV18
clone size: NA
CDR3 protein: CASSPARQDYNEKLFF
CDR3 DNA: TGTGCCAGCTCACCAGCGAGACAGGACTATAATGAAAAACTGTTTTTT